These 17 T cell receptor beta chains were sequenced from one sample in a study of cytotoxic CD8 clonotypes in ibrutinib-treated CLL. Sequencing used immunoSEQ multiplex PCR; TCRdb keeps in-frame clones, though not all of them. The data contain 20,000 to 30,000 clones, more than 65% of them singletons. The sequences come from PBMCs, collected after 12 months of ibrutinib treatment. The receptors come from a human donor with chronic lymphocytic leukemia.

This clone appeared once. CDR3: CAWSPPNPTEAFF. DNA of the CDR3: TGTGCCTGGAGTCCCCCGAACCCCACTGAAGCTTTCTTT. The chain carries TRBV30 and TRBJ1-1; no reliable D call. The germline CDR1 and CDR2 sequences are GTSNPN and SVGIG (reference sequence). Deletions cut 2 bases from V and 4 bases from J, with 11 bases between. This CDR3 has 13 amino acids.

V usage is TRBV19 and J usage is TRBJ1-4, with 9 bases identical to TRBD1. Germline trimming cut 2 bases from V and 5 bases from J; bases unmatched to any gene: 9. This CDR3 comprises 17 residues. Germline CDR1 and CDR2: LNHDA and SQIVND (reference sequence). The CDR3 here is CASSISPWGTGNEKLFF. The CDR3 region has the DNA TGTGCCAGTAGTATATCCCCATGGGGGACAGGGAATGAAAAACTGTTTTTT. Variable domain in full (rest from reference TRBV19 and TRBJ1-4): DGGITQSPKYLFRKEGQNVTLSCEQNLNHDAMYWYRQDPGQGLRLIYYSQIVNDFQKGDIAEGYSVSREKKESFPLTVTSAQKNPTAFYLCASSISPWGTGNEKLFFGSGTQLSVL.

The V call is TRBV19, the J call TRBJ2-7; TRBD2 is a possible D gene (5 bases). The germline V gene has CDR1 LNHDA and CDR2 SQIVND (reference sequence). The CDR3 loop spans 15 amino acids. V lost 3 bases to trimming and J lost 2 bases, with 14 bases between them. CDR3 coding DNA: TGTGCCAGTAGTATCCCCGAGCGGCCCCCCTACGAGCAGTACTTC. It is translated as CASSIPERPPYEQYF.

CDR3 bases: TGTGCCAGTAAACGGGGGCCCTCCTACGAGCAGTACTTC. Protein: CASKRGPSYEQYF. The chain carries TRBV27 and TRBJ2-7; the D gene could be TRBD1 or TRBD2 (6 bases each). V lost 9 bases, J lost 0 bases, and 12 bases lay in between. Germline CDR1 reads MNHEY; CDR2 reads SMNVEV (reference sequence). This CDR3 comprises 13 residues.

The CDR3 region has the DNA TGTGCCAGCAGTTCAGGAACAGGGGAGCAGTACTTC. Its protein is CASSSGTGEQYF. The chain recombines TRBV6-5 with TRBJ2-7, with a possible D match to TRBD1 (6 bases). V lost 4 bases and J 7 bases, leaving 11 bases between the germline ends. The germline V gene has CDR1 MNHEY and CDR2 SVGAGI. This CDR3 is 12 amino acids long.

The rearrangement uses TRBV19 and TRBJ1-2; no clear D gene. Trimming removed 4 bases at V and 0 bases at J, with 12 bases between. Germline V gene data show CDR1 as LNHDA and CDR2 as SQIVND (reference sequence). The CDR3 runs 15 residues. The CDR3 protein is CASSTGPLSNYGYTF. In nucleotides, the CDR3 is TGTGCCAGTAGTACCGGGCCCCTTTCTAACTATGGCTACACCTTC.

V is TRBV30 and J is TRBJ1-5, with D possibly TRBD1 on 5 matching bases. Per the germline V gene, CDR1 is GTSNPN and CDR2 is SVGIG (reference sequence). The CDR3 spans 16 residues. V shed 4 bases and J shed 0 bases, with 16 bases lying between them. CDR3 region: CAWTEGTQHSNQPQHF. The CDR3 coding sequence is TGTGCCTGGACTGAAGGGACGCAACATAGCAATCAGCCCCAGCATTTT.

The V call is TRBV5-4, the J call TRBJ2-5; possible D gene TRBD1, 5 bases. Germline CDR1 reads SGHNT; CDR2 reads YYREEE (reference sequence). Trimming removed 4 bases from V and 4 bases from J, with 23 bases in between. The CDR3 covers 17 residues. CDR3 in amino acids: CASSQEGVAGQGETQYF. Here the CDR3 DNA reads TGTGCCAGCAGCCAAGAAGGAGTGGCAGGGCAGGGAGAGACCCAGTACTTC.

The chain is built from TRBV5-1 and TRBJ2-7, with D possibly TRBD2 on 5 matching bases. CDR3 size: 13 residues. Deletions cut 1 base from V and 3 bases from J, with 8 bases between. Germline values: CDR1 SGHRS, CDR2 YFSETQ. This chain's CDR3 is CASSLRRGYEQYF. In DNA, the CDR3 is TGCGCCAGCAGCTTGCGTCGGGGCTACGAGCAGTACTTC.

This sequence joins TRBV7-2 and TRBJ2-3, with 8 bases aligning to TRBD1. Germline trimming cut 1 base from V and 4 bases from J; bases unmatched to any gene: 10. The CDR3 is made up of 17 amino acids. The germline CDR1 and CDR2 sequences are SGHTA and FQGNSA. The CDR3 nucleotides are TGTGCCAGCAGCTTAGTTCCGACAGGGGTCTATGCAGATACGCAGTATTTT. The encoded protein is CASSLVPTGVYADTQYF.

The rearrangement joins TRBV27 to TRBJ1-1; 7 nucleotides match TRBD1. The CDR3 extends over 13 amino acids. The trim removed 5 bases at V and 5 bases at J, leaving 5 bases unmatched. Germline V gene sequence: CDR1 MNHEY, CDR2 SMNVEV (reference sequence). The CDR3 DNA sequence: TGTGCCAGCAGTCAACAGGGGAGAACTGAAGCTTTCTTT. This translates into CASSQQGRTEAFF.

The chain is built from TRBV5-4 and TRBJ2-1; the D gene is possibly TRBD2 (6 bases). The CDR3 consists of 15 residues. Germline loops: CDR1 SGHNT, CDR2 YYREEE (reference sequence). The V and J ends lost 1 base and 2 bases respectively, with 10 bases between them. For the CDR3, the DNA is TGTGCCAGCAGCTTGCCGCGGGGAACCTACAATGAGCAGTTCTTC. It encodes CASSLPRGTYNEQFF. Full variable domain (outside the CDR3, taken from reference TRBV5-4 and TRBJ2-1): ETGVTQSPTHLIKTRGQQVTLRCSSQSGHNTVSWYQQALGQGPQFIFQYYREEENGRGNFPPRFSGLQFPNYSSELNVNALELDDSALYLCASSLPRGTYNEQFFGPGTRLTVL.

This clone was seen a handful of times. The chain recombines TRBV21-1 with TRBJ2-7; the table assigns TRBD1, which was not confirmed against the DNA. TRBV21-1 is annotated as a pseudogene. The CDR3 consists of 17 residues. DNA of the CDR3: TGTGCCAGCAGCAATAGGGATTCCGGGACAGACACCTACGAGCAGTACTTC. Residues: CASSNRDSGTDTYEQYF.

This chain links TRBV4-3 with TRBJ2-7; 9 nucleotides match TRBD2. The CDR3 is made up of 16 amino acids. Germline V gene lookup returns CDR1 LGHNA and CDR2 YSLEER. V shed 4 bases, J shed 1 base, and the junction held 8 bases outside the gene matches. CDR3 in amino acids: CASSREREAMSYEQYF. The CDR3 DNA reads TGCGCCAGCAGCCGAGAGCGGGAGGCGATGTCCTACGAGCAGTACTTC.

This chain uses TRBV30 with TRBJ2-3; 11 bases agree with TRBD2. Unmatched junction bases numbered 2, after V lost 0 bases and J lost 6 bases. The CDR3 covers 14 residues. Germline CDR1 and CDR2: GTSNPN and SVGIG (reference sequence). The CDR3: CAWSVVAGGDTQYF. The CDR3 bases are TGTGCCTGGAGTGTTGTAGCGGGGGGGGATACGCAGTATTTT.

The gene calls are TRBV19 and TRBJ1-2; 9 bases are shared with TRBD1. CDR3 length equals 15 residues. Losses at the gene ends were 4 bases for V and 4 bases for J; bases not matched to a gene: 7. The germline V gene has CDR1 LNHDA and CDR2 SQIVND (reference sequence). The DNA for the CDR3 is TGTGCCAGTAGTACTGGACAGGGGTCGACCTATGGCTACACCTTC. This codes for CASSTGQGSTYGYTF.

This rearrangement joins TRBV5-6 to TRBJ1-1; D perhaps matches TRBD1 (5 bases). V gave up 3 bases and J gave up 0 bases, with 9 bases separating them. The CDR3 totals 14 residues. Germline CDR1 is SGHDT and CDR2 is YYEEEE. Here the CDR3 reads CASSWRGMNTEAFF. The CDR3 DNA reads as TGTGCCAGCAGCTGGAGGGGAATGAACACTGAAGCTTTCTTT.